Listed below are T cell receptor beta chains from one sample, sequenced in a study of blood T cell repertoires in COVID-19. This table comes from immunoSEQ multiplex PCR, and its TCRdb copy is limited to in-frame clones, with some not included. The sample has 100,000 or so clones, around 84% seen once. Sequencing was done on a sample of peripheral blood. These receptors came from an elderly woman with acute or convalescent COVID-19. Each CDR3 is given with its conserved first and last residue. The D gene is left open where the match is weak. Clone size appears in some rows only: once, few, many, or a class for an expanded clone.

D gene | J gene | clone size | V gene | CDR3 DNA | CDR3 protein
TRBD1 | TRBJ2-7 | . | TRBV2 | TGTGCGGGCGCGGGGACAGGGTATAACGAGCAGTACTTC | CAGAGTGYNEQYF
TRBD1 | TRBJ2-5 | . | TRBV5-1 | TGCGCCAGCAGCCGCGTACAGGGGAATGCGAAGACCCAGTACTTC | CASSRVQGNAKTQYF
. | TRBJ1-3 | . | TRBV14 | TGTGCCAGCAGTGAGTGGGGGGGAGCGGTCTCTGGAAACACCATATATTTT | CASSEWGGAVSGNTIYF
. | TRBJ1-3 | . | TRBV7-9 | TGTGCCAGCAGCCCCGTCGGAAACACCATATATTTT | CASSPVGNTIYF
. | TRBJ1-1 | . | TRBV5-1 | TGCGCCAGCAGCTGGGGACTGAGCATGAACACTGAAGCTTTCTTT | CASSWGLSMNTEAFF
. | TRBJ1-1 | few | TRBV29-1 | TGCAGCGTTGAAACAGGGATGAACACTGAAGCTTTCTTT | CSVETGMNTEAFF
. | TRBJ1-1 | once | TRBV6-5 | TGTGCCAGCAGTCTAGACAGAGTTTTAGAAGCTTTCTTT | CASSLDRVLEAFF
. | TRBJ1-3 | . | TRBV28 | TGTGCCAGCCGTGGAGTCCCTGGAAACACCATATATTTT | CASRGVPGNTIYF
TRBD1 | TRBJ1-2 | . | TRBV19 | TGTGCCAGTAGTTCTCCTAATGGACAGGGGCAGAACTATGGCTACACCTTC | CASSSPNGQGQNYGYTF
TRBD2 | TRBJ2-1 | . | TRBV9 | TGTGCCAGCAGCGTAGCTACGGGGGTAGCGGGAGTGGCTGAGCAGTTCTTC | CASSVATGVAGVAEQFF